Each of the 21 T cell receptor beta chains below was sequenced from the same sample in a study of tumor-infiltrating lymphocytes in primary liver carcinoma. Production of TCR beta cDNA used 500 ng total RNA together with a constant-region primer. The TCR beta library was amplified through three nested multiplex PCR rounds in a modified ARM-PCR procedure. Researchers ran the first two PCR rounds for roughly 11 cycles each with TRBV1-TRBV30 forward primers and a C-beta reverse primer. MiXCR, run by TCRdb on the multiplex PCR reads, gives a single entry per CDR3 protein. The sample has approximately 30,000 distinct CDR3 sequences; 76% are singletons. Bulk tissue was left unsorted, and RNA and DNA were co-extracted from about 19-30 mg of it. Sequencing was performed on liver tumor tissue from sampling region 5. Subset here: tumor region T5, tumor centre. All receptors come from a man aged 40-55 years with primary liver carcinoma and hepatitis B virus infection.

Of note for this clonotype: Relative to the germline gene, one junction end is altered; a read error may explain this. The chain recombines TRBV12-3 or TRBV12-4 with TRBJ2-7, with D perhaps TRBD2 (6 bases). This CDR3 is built from 14 residues. CDR3 sequence (DNA): TGTGGCAGCACTTCTAGCGTGGACTCCTACGAGCAGTACTTC. Protein sequence: CGSTSSVDSYEQYF.

The J gene is TRBJ1-2, the V gene TRBV6-1, with D tentatively TRBD1 (6 bases). CDR3 size: 15 residues. Trimming took off 10 bases at V and 4 bases at J, with 22 bases between the two ends. Germline CDR1 and CDR2: MNHNS and SASEGT. CDR3 protein: CATRRGAGWGYGYTF. CDR3 in DNA: TGTGCCACAAGACGGGGGGCGGGCTGGGGCTATGGCTACACCTTC.

The CDR3 DNA reads TGCGCCAGACCTTTGGACAGGGGGCAAGTACCCTACAATGAGCAGTTCTTC. Protein sequence: CARPLDRGQVPYNEQFF. The rearrangement joins TRBV10-1 to TRBJ2-1, with 11 bases aligning to TRBD1. After removal of 9 bases from V and 2 bases from J, the junction contained 12 bases not matched to a gene. This CDR3 has 17 residues. CDR1 WNHNN and CDR2 SYGVQD come from the germline V gene (reference sequence).

This clonotype has just one count. The conserved final phenylalanine or tryptophan is absent from the CDR3, which likely points to a read error. The chain has TRBV12-3 or TRBV12-4 and TRBJ1-1, with 9 bases aligning to TRBD1. The CDR3 totals 14 residues. The CDR3 nucleotides are TGTACCAGCAGTCCCCCTCCTGGGACAGGGATGGCTTTCTCC. It specifies CTSSPPPGTGMAFS.

Regarding this clonotype: At one boundary the junction diverges from the germline segment, which might be a read error. The CDR3 nucleotides read TGCTGCATTGGGGGGGGAATGAACGCTGAAGCTTTCTTT. Translating it yields CCIGGGMNAEAFF. This rearrangement joins TRBV29-1 to TRBJ1-1; D might be TRBD1 (5 bases). The CDR3 loop spans 13 amino acids. Germline loops: CDR1 SQVTM, CDR2 ANQGSEA.

Worth noting for this clonotype: Germline and junction disagree at one end, which may indicate a read error. The V and J genes are TRBV6-1 and TRBJ1-5; no clear D. Looked up from germline, CDR1 is MNHNS and CDR2 is SASEGT. The CDR3 consists of 17 residues. The CDR3 here is CSSSETRQGTVNHPQHF. CDR3 sequence (DNA): TGTTCCAGCAGTGAAACCCGACAAGGAACAGTCAATCACCCCCAGCATTTT.

This clonotype was observed once. The germline gene is not matched at one end of the junction; a read error may be the cause. The J gene is TRBJ2-3, the V gene TRBV6-5, with 7 bases matching TRBD2. CDR1 and CDR2 from the germline V gene are MNHEY and SVGAGI. The CDR3 sequence is 13 residues long. As DNA, the CDR3 is TGTGCCAGAATGCGGGGGTCAGAAGATACGCGGTATTTT. Amino acid sequence: CARMRGSEDTRYF.

About this clonotype itself: Sequence at one end of the junction differs from germline and may be a read error. The V gene is TRBV11-2, the J gene TRBJ2-1; 7 bases are shared with TRBD2. The germline V gene has CDR1 SGHAT and CDR2 FQNNGV. The length of the CDR3 is 19 residues. The CDR3: CTSSLDGQFSGTLYDEQFF. The CDR3 DNA follows: TGTACCAGCAGCTTAGATGGGCAATTCAGCGGGACTCTTTACGATGAGCAGTTCTTC.

The chain recombines TRBV6-2 or TRBV6-3 with TRBJ1-1; D unclear. CDR3 length equals 14 residues. CDR1 is MNHEY and CDR2 is SVGEGT in the germline V gene. Deletions cut 1 base from V and 6 bases from J, with 12 bases between. This chain's CDR3 is CASSYWLDSPEAFF. CDR3 DNA sequence: TGTGCCAGCAGTTACTGGTTGGACTCCCCTGAAGCTTTCTTT.

About this clonotype itself: A single base separates this from a much larger clone, so it may be a read error. The CDR3 region is CASNQAIAGLAGANEQFF. In nucleotides, the CDR3 is TGTGCCAGCAACCAAGCGATTGCCGGGCTAGCGGGAGCAAATGAGCAGTTCTTC. The chain has TRBV14 and TRBJ2-1; 10 bases line up with TRBD2. Per germline, CDR1 SGHDN and CDR2 FVKESK. The CDR3 extends over 18 amino acids.

With respect to this clonotype: The junction shows a germline mismatch at one end, possibly a read error. The chain combines TRBV11-2 with TRBJ2-5; TRBD1 agrees at 8 bases. The CDR3 has 16 residues. From germline, CDR1 is SGHAT and CDR2 FQNNGV. CDR3 nucleotide sequence: TGTACCAGCAATTTAACAGCAGGGGGCTCGGGGGAGACCCGGTACTTC. It is translated as CTSNLTAGGSGETRYF.

As for this clonotype: Lacking the conserved final phenylalanine or tryptophan, this CDR3 likely reflects a read error. This chain uses TRBV6-5 with TRBJ2-7; 10 nucleotides match TRBD1. Germline V gives CDR1 MNHEY, CDR2 SVGAGI. The CDR3 extends over 16 amino acids. The CDR3 here is CASSPGQGTSSYEQYS. The CDR3 DNA reads as TGTGCCAGCAGTCCGGGACAGGGGACCAGCTCCTATGAGCAGTACTCC.

Of note for this clonotype: At one end the junction does not follow the germline gene, possibly because of a read error. This rearrangement joins TRBV14 to TRBJ2-1; 10 nucleotides agree with TRBD2. The germline V gene encodes CDR1 SGHDN and CDR2 FVKESK. This CDR3 is built from 18 residues. The CDR3 reads CASSQAIAELAGANEKFF. CDR3 nucleotide sequence: TGTGCCAGCAGCCAAGCGATTGCCGAGCTAGCGGGAGCAAATGAGAAGTTCTTC. The complete variable domain, with remaining parts taken from reference TRBV14 and TRBJ2-1, reads EAGVTQFPSHSVIEKGQTVTLRCDPISGHDNLYWYRRVMGKEIKFLLHFVKESKQDESGMPNNRFLAERTGGTYSTLKVQPAELEDSGVYFCASSQAIAELAGANEKFFGPGTRLTVL.

Comments on this clonotype: The conserved phenylalanine or tryptophan normally closing the CDR3 is absent here, so this likely arose from a read error. The V call is TRBV11-2, the J call TRBJ2-1; possibly TRBD2 for D (5 bases). The CDR3 has 15 residues. Looked up from germline, CDR1 is SGHAT and CDR2 is FQNNGV. The CDR3 protein is CASGLGKAVYNEQFL. DNA of the CDR3: TGTGCCAGCGGCTTGGGGAAAGCGGTGTACAATGAGCAGTTCCTC.

On this clonotype: As the CDR3 is not closed by the conserved phenylalanine or tryptophan, this likely results from a read error. The chain carries TRBV11-2 and TRBJ2-1; D is undetermined. The CDR3 consists of 12 residues. The ends were cut back, 8 bases at V and 5 bases at J, with 10 bases in the middle. CDR1 is SGHAT and CDR2 is FQNNGV in the germline V gene. For the CDR3, the DNA is TGTGCCAGCGGCCCCCCCCACAATGAGCAGTTCCTC. Residues: CASGPPHNEQFL.

On this clonotype: One end of the junction fails to match germline, which may point to a read error. J is TRBJ2-7 and V is TRBV14, with 7 bases identical to TRBD2. Germline lookup yields CDR1 SGHDN and CDR2 FVKESK. CDR3 length: 14 amino acids. The CDR3 nucleotides are TGTGCCATCAGCCAAGCGGGGATGGGCTACGAGCAGTACTTC. Translated, it gives CAISQAGMGYEQYF.

The chain recombines TRBV11-2 with TRBJ2-5; 11 bases agree with TRBD2. CDR1 is SGHAT, CDR2 FQNNGV, per germline. CDR3 size: 16 residues. V lost 1 base and J lost 0; bases outside the gene matches: 1. The CDR3 nucleotides read TGTGCCAGCAGCTTAGGACTAGCGGGAAACCAAGAGACCCAGTACTTC. Its translation is CASSLGLAGNQETQYF.

A word on this clonotype: The CDR3 ends on some other residue instead of the conserved phenylalanine or tryptophan, so this is likely a read error. The chain joins TRBV6-5 to TRBJ2-3; D may be TRBD1 (6 bases). This CDR3 comprises 16 residues. Germline loops: CDR1 MNHEY, CDR2 SVGAGI. The V gene lost 5 bases and the J gene lost 2 bases, with 17 bases spanning the gap. DNA for the CDR3: TGTGCCAGCAGTAGAAGAGGGGGACAAAACACAGATACGCAGTATTAT. As protein: CASSRRGGQNTDTQYY.

A note on this clonotype: Since the CDR3 does not end with the conserved phenylalanine or tryptophan, this likely comes from a read error. The chain uses TRBV14 and TRBJ1-1; no clear D gene. The germline gives CDR1 SGHDN, CDR2 FVKESK. The V end was cut by 2 bases, the J end by 10 bases, with 17 bases between. The CDR3 loop spans 14 amino acids. This chain's CDR3 is CASSQMGAPLAAFL. The CDR3 DNA is TGTGCCAGCAGCCAAATGGGAGCTCCGCTGGCAGCTTTCCTT.

Details on this clonotype: The CDR3 does not end in the conserved phenylalanine or tryptophan, so this is likely a read error. This chain links TRBV7-2 with TRBJ1-2, with 9 bases aligning to TRBD1. V was pared by 3 bases and J by 7 bases, with 0 bases of the junction left unmatched. Germline CDR1 is SGHTA and CDR2 is FQGNSA. The CDR3 is 12 residues long. In nucleotides, the CDR3 is TGTGCCAGCAGCTTGACAGGGGGTGGCTACACCCTC. Translating gives CASSLTGGGYTL.

As for this clonotype: A read error may account for a junction end that differs from germline. As DNA, the CDR3 is TGTGTCAGCAGTTACCCCAGTCTAGCGAAAACTTACTGCGAGCAGTACTTC. Encoded protein: CVSSYPSLAKTYCEQYF. The chain couples TRBV6-2 or TRBV6-3 to TRBJ2-7, with D possibly TRBD2 on 6 matching bases. Per the germline V gene, CDR1 is MNHEY and CDR2 is SVGEGT. CDR3 length: 17 amino acids.